This T cell receptor beta chain appears in the sequencing data of a study of blood T cell repertoires in COVID-19. About the research overall: The origin of the acute and convalescent COVID-19 samples was the United States, Italy and Spain. PBMCs, B-cell-depleted T cells, or T cells were the source of the cDNA or gDNA that made up the material.

Original processing methods: Counts of nucleated cells, estimated from reference gene primer amplification, were obtained. Here immunoSEQ multiplex PCR was the method, and the copy in TCRdb shows in-frame clones only, minus some. That table supplies the V and J calls and clone size; D and trimming were determined from the DNA. Of about 190,000 clones listed, roughly nine tenths are singletons. Germline V CDR1 and CDR2: ENHRY, SYGVKD. Trimming took off 2 bases at V and 2 bases at J, with 10 bases between the two ends. This CDR3 comprises 14 residues. The chain combines TRBV10-3 with TRBJ2-7, with D tentatively TRBD1 (5 bases). Sequenced: peripheral blood. The receptor comes from a young man with acute or convalescent COVID-19. The CDR3: CAISESDRAYEQYF. The CDR3 coding sequence is TGTGCCATCAGTGAGAGTGACAGAGCCTACGAGCAGTACTTC.